The following is a T cell receptor (beta chain) sequence with its context. The CDR3 is made up of 14 amino acids. Germline assignment: CDR1 LNHDA and CDR2 SQIVND (reference sequence). Unmatched junction bases numbered 11, after V lost 9 bases and J lost 5 bases. This table comes from immunoSEQ multiplex PCR, and its TCRdb copy is limited to in-frame clones, with some not included. The table has 55,000 to 70,000 clones, about 90% seen once. This record belongs to a study of OX40 agonist ivuxolimab in advanced cancers. The chain employs TRBV19 and TRBJ2-7; 9 positions agree with TRBD1. This material consisted of CD4+ or CD8+ T cells sorted from blood, taken in a trial of the OX40 agonist ivuxolimab. This clonotype originated in an adult with an advanced solid tumor such as melanoma, head and neck, liver or kidney cancer. In DNA, the CDR3 is TGTGCCAGCCGGAATATAGGGACAGGGCACGAGCAGTACTTC. Translated, it gives CASRNIGTGHEQYF.